This T cell receptor (beta chain) comes out of a study of shared clonotypes between healthy human individuals. Study results and caveats: Lower generation probabilities were found for non-shared clonotypes than for those shared by all four donors.

As regards this clone: Its specificity is unknown.

V shed 0 bases, J shed 3 bases, and the junction held 4 bases outside the gene matches. CDR3 size: 16 residues. Per germline, CDR1 SGHTA and CDR2 FQGNSA. The protocol was immunoSEQ multiplex PCR, while the TCRdb copy is restricted to in-frame clones and leaves out a portion. Of roughly 1,800,000 clones listed, around 96% are singletons. CD45RO-negative, CCR7-positively selected cells formed the naive CD8 fraction, excluding terminally differentiated effector memory CD45RA+ cells. The chain combines TRBV7-2 with TRBJ2-7; 11 nucleotides match TRBD2. Sequences were obtained from naive CD8+ T cells sorted from blood. This clonotype was sampled from a man younger than 30 in good health. CDR3 DNA sequence: TGTGCCAGCAGCTTAGCGGGACTAGCGGAAGACTACGAGCAGTACTTC. Amino acids: CASSLAGLAEDYEQYF. Combining the CDR3 with reference TRBV7-2 and TRBJ2-7 gives the whole variable domain GAGVSQSPSNKVTEKGKDVELRCDPISGHTALYWYRQSLGQGLEFLIYFQGNSAPDKSGLPSDRFSAERTGGSVSTLTIQRTQQEDSAVYLCASSLAGLAEDYEQYFGPGTRLTVT.